Sequencing of this T cell receptor beta chain was carried out in a study of siplizumab effects on memory and regulatory T cells. TCRdb's copy holds only in-frame clones and misses some; the assay was immunoSEQ multiplex PCR. The sample contains about 100,000 clones, more than 85% of which appear only once. The germline CDR1 and CDR2 sequences are MNHNY and SVGAGI (reference sequence). V gave up 5 bases and J gave up 10 bases, with 20 bases separating them. This CDR3 comprises 15 residues. The gene calls are TRBV6-6 and TRBJ2-2; a weak D match, TRBD2 (6 bases). Sequencing was done on a sample of CD4+ T cells sorted from blood. This sequence originates from a human donor in good health. CDR3 sequence: CASSLGGSSPEELFF. CDR3 DNA: TGTGCCAGCAGTCTCGGGGGATCCTCCCCGGAGGAGCTGTTTTTT.